This section outlines one T cell receptor beta chain sequence together with its context. This specimen comes from a study of blood T cell repertoires in COVID-19. Study-wide context: Sites across the United States, Italy and Spain contributed samples from acute and convalescent COVID-19. Sources were T cells, B-cell-depleted T cells, or PBMCs; the material itself was cDNA or gDNA.

Original processing methods: From reference gene primer amplification, estimates of nucleated cell counts were derived. Sequencing was performed with immunoSEQ multiplex PCR; in TCRdb, only in-frame clones are kept and a portion is missing. That table gives V, J and clone size, and the DNA gave D and trimming. The sample consists of 200,000 to 300,000 clones, roughly 84% of them appearing once. Sequenced input: peripheral blood. This clonotype was sampled from a woman aged 40 to 55 who had recovered from COVID-19.

In nucleotides, the CDR3 is TGCAGCGTTACGAGTACCCGAGGTACTGAAGCTTTCTTT. It codes for CSVTSTRGTEAFF. This chain uses TRBV29-1 with TRBJ1-1, with no clear D. V was clipped by 5 bases and J by 5 bases, with 15 bases between them. The CDR3 length is 13 residues. In germline, CDR1 is SQVTM, CDR2 ANQGSEA. Full variable domain (rest looked up from reference TRBV29-1 and TRBJ1-1): SAVISQKPSRDICQRGTSLTIQCQVDSQVTMMFWYRQQPGQSLTLIATANQGSEATYESGFVIDKFPISRPNLTFSTLTVSNMSPEDSSIYLCSVTSTRGTEAFFGQGTRLTVV.